This TCR beta chain was captured in a study of CD8+ T cells in alopecia areata. Collected material from alopecia areata patients comprised lesional scalp punch biopsies and peripheral blood. PBMCs served as the source from which CD4+ and CD8+ T cells were sorted. Findings and limits, study-wide: Scalp lesions, especially in alopecia totalis/universalis, had higher clonality than normal scalp. There were also resident alphabeta T cells of normal skin sequenced in scalp samples.

V was clipped by 3 bases and J by 8 bases; unmatched bases: 8. The CDR3 is 14 amino acids. The germline V gene encodes CDR1 MNHEY and CDR2 SMNVEV (reference sequence). This clone has a single count. Antigen: not known. Extracted RNA was reverse transcribed, and the resulting cDNA served as sequencing template. Produced via immunoSEQ multiplex PCR; TCRdb's table is partial and in-frame only. The sample yields 55,000 to 65,000 clones, 40% to 50% seen once. The clonotype was recovered from a human donor with alopecia areata. The chain couples TRBV27 to TRBJ1-2, with TRBD1 matching over 8 bases. The sequenced material came from NKG2D-low CD8+ T cells sorted from blood. CDR3 sequence: CASSFDRGGWGYTF. CDR3 in DNA: TGTGCCAGCAGTTTTGACAGGGGAGGATGGGGCTACACCTTC.